This TCR beta chain was captured in a study of blood T cell repertoires in COVID-19. Study-wide context: Sources were T cells, B-cell-depleted T cells, or PBMCs; the material itself was cDNA or gDNA.

Assignments of participants to cohorts depended upon their own reported clinical history. J lost 4 bases, V lost 5 bases, and 11 bases had no gene match. CDR1 is SGHTA and CDR2 is FQGNSA in the germline V gene. This CDR3 has 16 amino acids. TCRdb's copy holds only in-frame clones and misses some; the assay was immunoSEQ multiplex PCR. The sample includes around 500,000 clones, over 75% seen only once; the top ten take around 1.9%. This chain uses TRBV7-2 with TRBJ1-2; TRBD1 matches at 9 bases. The receptor comes from a woman between 40 and 50 years old who had recovered from COVID-19. Specimen: PBMCs or T cells enriched from blood (not recorded which). This CDR3 is CASSRDRVASGYGYTF. The CDR3 DNA follows: TGTGCCAGCAGCCGGGACAGGGTGGCGTCGGGCTATGGCTACACCTTC. The full variable domain, completed using reference TRBV7-2 and TRBJ1-2, is GAGVSQSPSNKVTEKGKDVELRCDPISGHTALYWYRQSLGQGLEFLIYFQGNSAPDKSGLPSDRFSAERTGGSVSTLTIQRTQQEDSAVYLCASSRDRVASGYGYTFGSGTRLTVV.